This T cell receptor (beta chain) appears in the sequencing data of a study of cytomegalovirus exposure and HLA in healthy donors. About the study: Roughly 80% of several hundred genotyped donors fell in the Caucasian-associated ancestry cluster.

Points from the study as a whole: HLA alleles showed associations with 16,951 TCR beta sequences in a later analysis, at a 0.05 false discovery rate. TCR beta V- and J-gene trimming was later associated with a missense DCLRE1C variant. The CMV antigen specificity of three CMV-associated chains was confirmed through in vitro analysis.

As regards this clone: Its antigen is as yet unknown.

The PCR contained 60 Vbeta and 13 Jbeta primers. TCRdb's copy holds only in-frame clones and misses some; the assay was immunoSEQ multiplex PCR. The sample includes approximately 140,000 clones, about 76% seen only once; the top ten take about 4%. Germline CDR1 and CDR2: MGHDK and SYGVNS. The CDR3 extends over 14 amino acids. The junction had 1 base not matched to a gene; V was cut back by 4 bases and J by 10 bases. The sequence was obtained from a human donor in good health. The chain has TRBV25-1 and TRBJ2-1, with 16 bases aligning to TRBD2. Sequenced material: PBMCs. The CDR3 coding sequence is TGTGCCAGCAGTGGGGGACTAGCGGGAGGGGAGCAGTTCTTC. Encoded protein: CASSGGLAGGEQFF.